These 9 T cell receptor beta chains originate from one sample sequenced in a study of shared clonotypes between healthy human individuals. The table came from immunoSEQ multiplex PCR; TCRdb's copy has only in-frame clones and leaves some out. The sample shows 2 million to 3 million clones, 90% to 95% of them seen only once. Input material: naive CD4+ T cells from PBMCs. The subset was: CD45RA+ positively selected. Receptors were obtained from a man younger than 35 in good health. Some clones in this sample may be carry-over from other donors' samples.

The gene calls are TRBV4-3 and TRBJ2-2; TRBD2 is a possible D gene (7 bases). The CDR3 sequence is 15 residues long. V was cut by 4 bases and J by 6 bases, with 15 bases left in between. The V gene's germline CDR1 is LGHNA and CDR2 YSLEER. The CDR3 DNA reads as TGCGCCAGCAGCCCGTCGGGGAGGGGGGCCGGGGAGCTGTTTTTT. Encoded protein: CASSPSGRGAGELFF.

The table lists this clone with a few counts. CDR3 region: CASRYRTENYGYTF. The CDR3 bases are TGTGCCAGTAGGTACCGGACAGAGAACTATGGCTACACCTTC. This chain links TRBV19 with TRBJ1-2; D perhaps matches TRBD1 (6 bases). The CDR3 totals 14 residues. CDR1 LNHDA and CDR2 SQIVND come from the germline V gene (reference sequence). Trimming left V 6 bases short and J 2 bases short, with 13 bases between.

This chain uses TRBV11-2 with TRBJ1-2; 9 nucleotides agree with TRBD1. This CDR3 contains 19 residues. Germline V gives CDR1 SGHAT, CDR2 FQNNGV. After removal of 3 bases from V and 1 base from J, the junction contained 15 bases not matched to a gene. This chain's CDR3 is CASSFLPGQGGIDNYGYTF. In DNA form, the CDR3 reads TGTGCCAGCAGCTTCCTACCGGGACAGGGTGGTATTGATAACTATGGCTACACCTTC.

J is TRBJ2-1 and V is TRBV2, with 10 nucleotides matching TRBD2. In germline, CDR1 is SNHLY, CDR2 FYNNEI. The V gene end was trimmed by 9 bases and the J gene end by 4 bases; junction bases not matched to a gene: 12. The CDR3 is 16 amino acids. In DNA, the CDR3 is TGTGCCAGGAGCGACCTAGCGGGAGTTTCATACAATGAGCAGTTCTTC. Protein sequence: CARSDLAGVSYNEQFF.

The chain is built from TRBV7-8 and TRBJ2-1; weak D call: TRBD2 (6 bases). This CDR3 has 15 residues. Trimming stripped 5 bases from V and 2 bases from J, with 13 bases between. Germline V gene sequence: CDR1 SGHVS, CDR2 FQNEAQ. The CDR3, as DNA: TGTGCCAGCAGCCCAGGGACGGGAGCCTACAATGAGCAGTTCTTC. Residues: CASSPGTGAYNEQFF.

This chain joins TRBV4-1 and TRBJ1-1, with D unclear. V gave up 3 bases and J gave up 3 bases, with 17 bases separating them. Germline CDR1 and CDR2: MGHRA and YSYEKL. The CDR3 consists of 16 residues. The CDR3 DNA sequence: TGCGCCAGCAGCCAGGCTTCGCCTCGGAGGGACACTGAAGCTTTCTTT. Translated: CASSQASPRRDTEAFF.

V and J are TRBV5-4 and TRBJ1-1; D gene uncertain. V was clipped by 0 bases and J by 0 bases, with 9 bases between them. CDR1 and CDR2 from the germline V gene are SGHNT and YYREEE (reference sequence). The CDR3 contains 15 residues. The CDR3 protein is CASSLAKALNTEAFF. The CDR3 bases are TGTGCCAGCAGCTTGGCGAAGGCCTTGAACACTGAAGCTTTCTTT.

The table lists this clone with a count of one. The chain uses TRBV7-7 and TRBJ2-2; D not certain. The V and J ends lost 5 bases and 6 bases respectively, with 16 bases between them. The CDR3 is made up of 15 amino acids. Germline V CDR1 and CDR2: SSHAT, FNYEAQ (reference sequence). The CDR3, as DNA: TGTGCCAGCAGCCCACTCACAGACTGGTCCGGGGAGCTGTTTTTT. Its protein product is CASSPLTDWSGELFF.

The rearrangement links TRBV5-8 to TRBJ2-5; D may be TRBD1 or TRBD2 (5 bases each). The CDR3 consists of 15 residues. Germline CDR1 is SGHTS and CDR2 is YDEGEE. Trimming removed 0 bases from V and 4 bases from J, with 13 bases in between. This CDR3 reads CASSLGTRGGETQYF. The DNA for the CDR3 is TGTGCCAGCAGCTTGGGGACCCGGGGCGGAGAGACCCAGTACTTC.